One and the same sample provided the 8 T cell receptor beta chains below, sequenced in a study of blood T cell repertoires in COVID-19. Clones were read by immunoSEQ multiplex PCR, and TCRdb kept only the in-frame ones, dropping some. The repertoire consists of some 360,000 clones, with more than 70% occurring once and the leading ten covering 3% to 4.5%. The sequenced sample consisted of peripheral blood. The receptor source for this set is a woman between 55 and 75 years old with COVID-19, enrolled during active disease.

The chain recombines TRBV2 with TRBJ1-6, with D unresolved. V lost 7 bases and J 3 bases, leaving 13 bases between the germline ends. This CDR3 spans 15 amino acids. The V gene's germline CDR1 is SNHLY and CDR2 FYNNEI. Written as DNA, the CDR3 is TGTGCCAGCATCCATCCCCGAGTCTATAATTCACCCCTCCACTTT. As protein: CASIHPRVYNSPLHF.

This chain uses TRBV6-6 with TRBJ2-7; 8 nucleotides align to TRBD1. The CDR3 totals 16 residues. Trimming at V came to 1 base and at J to 0 bases, leaving 5 bases not matched to a gene. The germline gives CDR1 MNHNY, CDR2 SVGAGI (reference sequence). In DNA form, the CDR3 reads TGTGCCAGCAGTTACTTTGGACAGGGAAGCTCCTACGAGCAGTACTTC. Translated, it gives CASSYFGQGSSYEQYF.

The V gene is TRBV9, the J gene TRBJ1-6, with D unclear. Germline values: CDR1 SGDLS, CDR2 YYNGEE. CDR3 length equals 16 residues. Trimming took off 0 bases at V and 7 bases at J, with 14 bases between the two ends. DNA for the CDR3: TGTGCCAGCAGCGTAGTTCCCTCCCTAGACAATTCACCCCTCCACTTT. It is translated as CASSVVPSLDNSPLHF.

V and J are TRBV19 and TRBJ1-5, with D maybe TRBD1 (5 bases). The CDR3 sequence is 16 residues long. Trimming pared 4 bases from V and 0 bases from J, leaving 13 bases between. CDR1 is LNHDA and CDR2 is SQIVND in the germline V gene (reference sequence). CDR3 bases: TGTGCCAGTAGTAACTCCGGGACTCTTAGCAATCAGCCCCAGCATTTT. It specifies CASSNSGTLSNQPQHF.

The chain has TRBV3-1 (or the pseudogene TRBV3-2) and TRBJ1-5; D is ambiguous. The CDR3 length is 12 residues. Germline assignment: CDR1 LGHDT and CDR2 YNNKEL (reference sequence). V was clipped by 5 bases and J by 9 bases, with 11 bases between them. CDR3 DNA sequence: TGTGCCAGCAGCATAGCGGGTCGGCCCCAGCATTTT. Its protein is CASSIAGRPQHF.

The chain recombines TRBV6-5 with TRBJ1-3, with TRBD1 identical over 7 bases. Germline-derived CDR1 and CDR2 are MNHEY and SVGAGI. With 4 bases clipped from V and 3 bases from J, the junction kept 3 bases outside the gene matches. The CDR3 covers 14 residues. In nucleotides, the CDR3 is TGTGCCAGCAGTTCACAGGGGATTGGAAACACCATATATTTT. Protein sequence: CASSSQGIGNTIYF.

The table lists this clone with a count of one. The chain uses TRBV6-5 and TRBJ1-3; D unclear. The CDR3 runs 15 residues. The germline gives CDR1 MNHEY, CDR2 SVGAGI. Trimming took off 2 bases at V and 0 bases at J, with 8 bases between the two ends. The CDR3 DNA is TGTGCCAGCAGTTACGAGTACGTCTCTGGAAACACCATATATTTT. Translating gives CASSYEYVSGNTIYF.

The rearrangement uses TRBV6-1 and TRBJ1-5; possibly TRBD1 for D (6 bases). The germline CDR1 and CDR2 sequences are MNHNS and SASEGT. The CDR3 has 17 amino acids. Trimming cost V 3 bases and J 0 bases, with 15 bases left between them. Written as DNA, the CDR3 is TGTGCCAGCAGTGACGGGACACCTCTTTATAGCAATCAGCCCCAGCATTTT. It specifies CASSDGTPLYSNQPQHF.